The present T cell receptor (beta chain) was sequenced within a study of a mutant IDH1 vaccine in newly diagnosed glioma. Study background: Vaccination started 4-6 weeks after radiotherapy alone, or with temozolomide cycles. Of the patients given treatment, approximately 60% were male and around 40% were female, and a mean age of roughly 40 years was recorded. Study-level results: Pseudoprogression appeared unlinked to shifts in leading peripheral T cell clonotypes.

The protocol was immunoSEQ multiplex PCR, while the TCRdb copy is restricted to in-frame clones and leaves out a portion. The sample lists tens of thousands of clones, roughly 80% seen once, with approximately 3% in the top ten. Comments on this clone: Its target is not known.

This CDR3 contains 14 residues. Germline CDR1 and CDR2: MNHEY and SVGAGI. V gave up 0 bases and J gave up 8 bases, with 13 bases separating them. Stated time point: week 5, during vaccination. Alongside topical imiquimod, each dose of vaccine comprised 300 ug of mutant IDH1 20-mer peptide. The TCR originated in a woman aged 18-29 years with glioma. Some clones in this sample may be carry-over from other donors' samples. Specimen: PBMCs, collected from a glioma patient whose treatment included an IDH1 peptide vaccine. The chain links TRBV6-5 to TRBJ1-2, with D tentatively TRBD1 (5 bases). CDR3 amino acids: CASSYSGTGWGYTF. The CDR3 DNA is TGTGCCAGCAGTTACTCCGGGACCGGGTGGGGCTACACCTTC.